What follows are 23 T cell receptor beta chains derived from one specimen sequenced in a study of CD8+ T cells in alopecia areata (dated by TCRdb to 2017 to 2018). The time point tag for this specimen amounts to: about 25 weeks on oral tofacitinib. The intended sense of this specimen's treatment or condition label: oral pan-JAK inhibitor, 5-10 mg twice daily. The method was the immunoSEQ multiplex PCR assay. RNA was extracted from all samples and reverse transcribed into cDNA, which served as template for TCR sequencing. In its TCRdb copy, this immuneACCESS table keeps in-frame sequences only and misses some clones. Where compared with another copy, unresolved V genes explain less than half of these, and the others have no known cause. Recorded for this sample are 100,000 to 140,000 clones; about 83% of them occurred a single time. 20% to 25% of the sample is taken by the ten largest. Specimen: CD8+ T cells sorted from blood, collected at week 24, from a patient treated with tofacitinib. These receptors were collected from a human donor with alopecia areata.

V gene TRBV29-1 combines with J gene TRBJ2-7; 8 bases line up with TRBD2. The J segment lost 7 bases and the V segment lost 7 bases, leaving 6 bases of the junction unmatched. This CDR3 is built from 11 residues. Germline values: CDR1 SQVTM, CDR2 ANQGSEA. Here the CDR3 reads CSAWAGGEQYF. Here the CDR3 DNA reads TGCAGCGCTTGGGCGGGGGGTGAGCAGTACTTC.

V gene TRBV11-2 combines with J gene TRBJ2-2; D may correspond to TRBD1 or TRBD2 (6 bases each). Trimming shortened V by 4 bases and J by 1 base, and 13 bases separated the two germline ends. Germline CDR1 SGHAT, CDR2 FQNNGV. This CDR3 region has 16 residues. CDR3 in DNA: TGTGCCAGCAGCTCGATCGGGGGCCGGAACACCGGGGAGCTGTTTTTT. It yields the protein CASSSIGGRNTGELFF.

A few counts support this clone. V is TRBV10-3 and J is TRBJ1-5, with D uncertain. The CDR3 covers 13 residues. CDR1 is ENHRY, CDR2 SYGVKD, per germline. The germline V and J ends were trimmed by 8 bases and 4 bases, with 12 bases remaining between them. The CDR3 is CAIASRENQPQHF. In DNA form, the CDR3 reads TGTGCCATCGCGTCTCGGGAAAATCAGCCCCAGCATTTT.

This chain connects TRBV7-9 to TRBJ2-4; D possibly corresponds to TRBD2 (5 bases). Germline V lookup: CDR1 SEHNR, CDR2 FQNEAQ (reference sequence). Trimming removed 6 bases at V and 0 bases at J, with 18 bases between. This CDR3 comprises 17 residues. The CDR3 region has the DNA TGTGCCAGCAGGGACTTTACTGTATGTCTAGCCAAAAACATTCAGTACTTC. Amino acid sequence: CASRDFTVCLAKNIQYF.

The rearrangement uses TRBV15 and TRBJ2-1; a weak D match, TRBD2 (7 bases). The CDR3 has 15 residues. Trimming stripped 1 base from V and 12 bases from J, with 19 bases between. Germline values: CDR1 LNHNV, CDR2 YYDKDF (reference sequence). CDR3 loop: CATSRGGGARYVQFF. The CDR3 DNA reads as TGTGCCACCAGCAGAGGAGGGGGGGCCCGATATGTGCAGTTCTTC. The full variable domain, completed using reference TRBV15 and TRBJ2-1, is DAMVIQNPRYQVTQFGKPVTLSCSQTLNHNVMYWYQQKSSQAPKLLFHYYDKDFNNEADTPDNFQSRRPNTSFCFLDIRSPGLGDTAMYLCATSRGGGARYVQFFGPGTRLTVL.

V usage is TRBV27 and J usage is TRBJ2-2, with D tentatively TRBD1 (6 bases). This CDR3 is 16 amino acids long. CDR1 MNHEY and CDR2 SMNVEV come from the germline V gene (reference sequence). Between the trimmed V and J ends, which lost 5 bases and 7 bases, there was a span of 20 bases. The CDR3 coding sequence is TGTGCCAGCAGTCTTACCGGGACAACCCTTGACGGGGAGCTGTTTTTT. Translating it yields CASSLTGTTLDGELFF.

The chain recombines TRBV20-1 with TRBJ1-2, with D possibly TRBD1 on 5 matching bases. The germline V gene encodes CDR1 DFQATT and CDR2 SNEGSKA (reference sequence). This CDR3 contains 11 residues. DNA of the CDR3: TGCATGGGACGGACCGTCTATGGCTACACCTTC. Its protein is CMGRTVYGYTF.

Note on this clone: The junction and the germline gene differ at one end; a read error may be behind it. The chain couples TRBV4-1 to TRBJ2-7, with D unclear. Germline V gene data show CDR1 as MGHRA and CDR2 as YSYEKL. There are 16 residues in the CDR3. The CDR3 DNA reads TGCGCCAGCAGCGAAGATGGGGTGGACCACTCCTACGAGCAGTACTTC. Translation gives CASSEDGVDHSYEQYF.

V gene TRBV4-2 combines with J gene TRBJ1-5; no clear D. Germline assignment: CDR1 LGHNA and CDR2 YNFKEQ. Between the trimmed V and J ends, which lost 1 base and 1 base, there was a span of 11 bases. This CDR3 is 16 amino acids long. DNA of the CDR3: TGTGCCAGCAGCCAAGTAACTGACCCAAGCAATCAGCCCCAGCATTTT. This sequence encodes CASSQVTDPSNQPQHF.

The gene calls are TRBV19 and TRBJ2-1, with 8 bases matching TRBD2. V was clipped by 6 bases and J by 0 bases; unmatched bases: 10. Looked up from germline, CDR1 is LNHDA and CDR2 is SQIVND (reference sequence). The CDR3 consists of 17 residues. In DNA form, the CDR3 reads TGTGCCAGTAGCCTAGGGCTAGCGGGCTACTCCTACAATGAGCAGTTCTTC. This sequence encodes CASSLGLAGYSYNEQFF.

V is TRBV5-4 and J is TRBJ1-2; no definite D call. In germline, CDR1 is SGHNT, CDR2 YYREEE (reference sequence). V was trimmed by 4 bases and J by 3 bases, leaving 10 bases between them. This CDR3 has 13 residues. The CDR3 here is CASSGKRDYGYTF. DNA of the CDR3: TGTGCCAGCAGCGGAAAAAGGGACTATGGCTACACCTTC.

Notes on this clone: Relative to the germline gene, one junction end is altered; a read error may explain this. This rearrangement joins TRBV7-2 to TRBJ2-1; 11 bases map to TRBD2. This CDR3 is 15 amino acids long. Germline V lookup: CDR1 SGHTA, CDR2 FQGNSA. In DNA form, the CDR3 reads TGTGCCAGCAGTTTAGCGGGGGGGCTCTACAATGAGCAGTTCTTC. Translation: CASSLAGGLYNEQFF.

DNA for the CDR3: TGTGCCAGCAGCCCCCGGGTGGAAACCGGGGAGCTGTTTTTT. As protein: CASSPRVETGELFF. The chain recombines TRBV13 with TRBJ2-2, with D unresolved. Looked up from germline, CDR1 is PRHDT and CDR2 is FYEKMQ (reference sequence). V gave up 5 bases and J gave up 5 bases, with 12 bases separating them. This CDR3 contains 14 residues. The full variable domain, rest sourced from reference TRBV13 and TRBJ2-2, is AAGVIQSPRHLIKEKRETATLKCYPIPRHDTVYWYQQGPGQDPQFLISFYEKMQSDKGSIPDRFSAQQFSDYHSELNMSSLELGDSALYFCASSPRVETGELFFGEGSRLTVL.

V and J are TRBV7-6 and TRBJ1-5, with TRBD1 identical over 8 bases. The J segment lost 4 bases and the V segment lost 4 bases, leaving 6 bases of the junction unmatched. The V gene's germline CDR1 is SGHVS and CDR2 FNYEAQ. This CDR3 is 15 amino acids long. CDR3 DNA sequence: TGTGCCAGCAGCTCTACAGGGGGATTGAATCAGCCCCAGCATTTT. This encodes CASSSTGGLNQPQHF. Drawing the rest from reference TRBV7-6 and TRBJ1-5, the complete variable domain is GAGVSQSPRYKVTKRGQDVALRCDPISGHVSLYWYRQALGQGPEFLTYFNYEAQQDKSGLPNDRFSAERPEGSISTLTIQRTEQRDSAMYRCASSSTGGLNQPQHFGDGTRLSIL.

This chain links TRBV6-4 with TRBJ1-2; TRBD1 matches 7 bases. J lost 5 bases, V lost 0 bases, and 0 bases had no gene match. Germline CDR1 and CDR2: MRHNA and SNTAGT. The CDR3 runs 13 residues. CDR3 region: CASSDSTGYGYTF. Written as DNA, the CDR3 is TGTGCCAGCAGTGACTCGACAGGGTATGGCTACACCTTC.

The gene calls are TRBV7-2 and TRBJ1-3, with D perhaps TRBD1 (6 bases). The CDR3 has 16 residues. The V gene lost 5 bases and the J gene lost 3 bases, with 17 bases spanning the gap. CDR1 and CDR2 (germline): SGHTA, FQGNSA. CDR3 region: CASSPDGRGRGNTIYF. CDR3 in DNA: TGTGCCAGCAGCCCAGATGGCAGGGGCCGTGGAAACACCATATATTTT.

The chain combines TRBV27 with TRBJ1-3; no reliable D call. The germline CDR1 and CDR2 sequences are MNHEY and SMNVEV (reference sequence). Trimming took off 0 bases at V and 2 bases at J, with 5 bases between the two ends. This CDR3 has 14 amino acids. CDR3 in DNA: TGTGCCAGCAGTTTATCGGGGACTGGAAACACCATATATTTT. Its protein is CASSLSGTGNTIYF.

The chain joins TRBV2 to TRBJ2-1; TRBD1 matches 10 bases. The CDR3 spans 15 residues. V gave up 5 bases and J gave up 4 bases; unmatched junction bases: 5. Germline CDR1 SNHLY, CDR2 FYNNEI. The CDR3 DNA is TGTGCCAGCAGTTCCGGGACAGGGGAATACAATGAGCAGTTCTTC. The encoded protein is CASSSGTGEYNEQFF.

This clone was seen once. CDR3 amino acids: CASSLVASGGDEQFF. CDR3 DNA sequence: TGTGCCAGCAGCTTAGTGGCTAGCGGGGGTGATGAGCAGTTCTTC. V gene TRBV7-2 combines with J gene TRBJ2-1; 10 nucleotides line up with TRBD2. Germline CDR1 SGHTA, CDR2 FQGNSA. This CDR3 contains 15 residues. V dropped 1 base and J dropped 8; count of bases not matched to a gene: 5.

This clone was counted only a few times. V is TRBV4-1 and J is TRBJ2-3; no clear D gene. CDR1 and CDR2 (germline): MGHRA, YSYEKL. The CDR3 has 15 residues. The V end was cut by 1 base, the J end by 6 bases, with 14 bases between. The CDR3: CASSQGWGTDDTQYF. The CDR3 DNA follows: TGCGCCAGCAGCCAAGGGTGGGGAACAGATGATACGCAGTATTTT.

Within the sample, this clone is medium-sized. This chain connects TRBV4-3 to TRBJ1-2; 7 bases agree with TRBD1. Trimming cost V 5 bases and J 4 bases; bases outside gene matches: 16. Germline V gene lookup returns CDR1 LGHNA and CDR2 YSLEER. The CDR3 covers 17 residues. The CDR3 region is CASSNLDSTGSIYGYTF. The CDR3 DNA reads as TGCGCCAGCAGCAACCTCGACTCGACAGGGTCTATCTATGGCTACACCTTC.

The chain combines TRBV5-1 with TRBJ2-7, with TRBD2 as a possible D gene (5 bases). Deletions cut 0 bases from V and 3 bases from J, with 10 bases between. CDR1 and CDR2 (germline): SGHRS, YFSETQ. The CDR3 is 14 amino acids. Here the CDR3 reads CASSLEEGGYEQYF. DNA for the CDR3: TGCGCCAGCAGCTTGGAAGAGGGCGGCTACGAGCAGTACTTC.

The chain links TRBV20-1 to TRBJ1-1; D remains ambiguous. Germline V gene data show CDR1 as DFQATT and CDR2 as SNEGSKA (reference sequence). The length of the CDR3 is 9 residues. V gave up 3 bases and J gave up 7 bases, with 3 bases separating them. The CDR3 loop is CSASIEAFF. CDR3 sequence (DNA): TGCAGTGCTAGTATTGAAGCTTTCTTT.